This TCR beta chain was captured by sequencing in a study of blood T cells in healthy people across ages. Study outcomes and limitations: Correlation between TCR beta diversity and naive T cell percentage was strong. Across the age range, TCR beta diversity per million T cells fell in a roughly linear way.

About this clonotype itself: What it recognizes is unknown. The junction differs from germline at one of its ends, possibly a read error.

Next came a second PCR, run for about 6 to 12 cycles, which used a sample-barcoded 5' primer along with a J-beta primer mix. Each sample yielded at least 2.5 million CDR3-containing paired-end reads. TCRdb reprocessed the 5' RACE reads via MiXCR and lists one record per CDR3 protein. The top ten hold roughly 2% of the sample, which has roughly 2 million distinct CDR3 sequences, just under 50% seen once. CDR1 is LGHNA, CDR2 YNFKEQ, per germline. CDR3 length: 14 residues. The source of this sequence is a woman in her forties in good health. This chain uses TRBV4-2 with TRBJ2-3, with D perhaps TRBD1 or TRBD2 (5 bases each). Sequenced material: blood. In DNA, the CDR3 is TGTGCCAGCAGCCAATTCCGGGGCACAGGTACGCAGTATTTT. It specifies CASSQFRGTGTQYF.